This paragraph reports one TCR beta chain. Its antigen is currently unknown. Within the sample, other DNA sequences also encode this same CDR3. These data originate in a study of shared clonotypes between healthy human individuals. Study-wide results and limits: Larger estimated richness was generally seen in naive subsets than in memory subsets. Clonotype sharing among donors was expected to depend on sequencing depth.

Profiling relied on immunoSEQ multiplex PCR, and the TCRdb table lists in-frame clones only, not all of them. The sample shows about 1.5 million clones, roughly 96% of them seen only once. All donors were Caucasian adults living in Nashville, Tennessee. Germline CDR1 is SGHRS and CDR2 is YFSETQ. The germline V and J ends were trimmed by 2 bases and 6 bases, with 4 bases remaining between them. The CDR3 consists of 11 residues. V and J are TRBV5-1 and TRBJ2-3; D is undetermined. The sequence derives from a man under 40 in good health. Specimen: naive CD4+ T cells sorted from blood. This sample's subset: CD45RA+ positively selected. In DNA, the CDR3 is TGCGCCAGCAGCTTAGGGGATACGCAGTATTTT. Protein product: CASSLGDTQYF.